Following are 28 T cell receptor delta chains from one sample sequenced in a study of Vδ1+ human thymocytes. Whole-study findings and limits: Thymic TRG and TRD repertoires appeared highly polyclonal, with Gaussian CDR3 length distributions.

RNA was extracted from the cells and then reverse transcribed. CDR3 amplicons came from multiplex PCR with pooled V-gene forward and constant-region reverse primers. TCRdb re-called clones from the multiplex PCR reads using CATT. The sample carries approximately 19,000 delta-chain clones, roughly 8% recorded once. Which antigens these TCRs recognize remains unknown. The sequencing sample was made of Vdelta1+ gamma-delta thymocytes from the thymus. Regarding subset: FACS-sorted CD3+ TCRalphabeta- TCRVdelta1+ TCRVdelta2- thymocytes. The receptors were sampled from a child under three years old who had congenital heart surgery.

The V and J genes are TRDV1 and TRDJ1; TRDD3 agrees at 7 bases. This CDR3 has 18 residues. The trim removed 2 bases at V and 1 base at J, leaving 13 bases unmatched. Germline CDR1 reads TSWWSYY; CDR2 reads QGS. The CDR3 is CALGERVNYWGLTDKLIF. CDR3 nucleotide sequence: TGTGCTCTTGGGGAAAGAGTAAACTACTGGGGTCTCACCGATAAACTCATCTTT.

This clone was seen more than once but under ten times. The rearrangement uses TRDV2 and TRDJ1; 7 positions agree with TRDD3. Germline trimming cut 0 bases from V and 0 bases from J; bases unmatched to any gene: 24. From germline, CDR1 is GEAIGNYY and CDR2 EKD. The CDR3 is 22 residues long. CDR3 in amino acids: CACDTGLPKWPPWGSYTDKLIF. In nucleotides, the CDR3 is TGTGCCTGTGACACCGGGCTCCCTAAGTGGCCCCCCTGGGGGTCGTACACCGATAAACTCATCTTT.

This chain joins TRDV1 and TRDJ1; 7 bases line up with TRDD3. The CDR3 has 19 amino acids. Germline-derived CDR1 and CDR2 are TSWWSYY and QGS. Trimming removed 7 bases from V and 0 bases from J; junction bases left unmatched: 20. The CDR3: CALDFPVTGDRRYTDKLIF. CDR3 in DNA: TGTGCTCTTGATTTTCCCGTTACTGGGGATAGGAGGTACACCGATAAACTCATCTTT.

This clone occurred a few times. The V call is TRDV1, the J call TRDJ1; 7 bases are shared with TRDD3. Germline V gives CDR1 TSWWSYY, CDR2 QGS. The CDR3 runs to 17 residues. The ends lost 0 bases at V and 0 bases at J; junction bases unmatched: 7. The CDR3 coding sequence is TGTGCTCTTGGGGAACTCTCAGGCGGGGGATACACCGATAAACTCATCTTT. Encoded protein: CALGELSGGGYTDKLIF.

The chain recombines TRDV1 with TRDJ2; TRDD3 matches 9 bases. The germline gives CDR1 TSWWSYY, CDR2 QGS. The CDR3 is 21 amino acids. The trim removed 2 bases at V and 3 bases at J, leaving 19 bases unmatched. The CDR3 is CALGESKLSCWGIGVTAQLFF. CDR3 DNA sequence: TGTGCTCTTGGGGAAAGTAAGCTCTCGTGCTGGGGGATCGGAGTGACAGCACAACTCTTCTTT.

This sequence joins TRDV1 and TRDJ1, with 8 bases matching TRDD2. This CDR3 region has 19 residues. With V trimmed by 4 bases and J by 8 bases, 24 bases remained unmatched. Per germline, CDR1 TSWWSYY and CDR2 QGS. Here the CDR3 DNA reads TGTGCTCTTGGGGTCACTTCTTCCTACAGGGGCCCCAGGAGTATGAAACTCATCTTT. This translates into CALGVTSSYRGPRSMKLIF.

The chain has TRDV1 and TRDJ1; 10 bases match TRDD3. The J segment lost 1 base and the V segment lost 0 bases, leaving 17 bases of the junction unmatched. CDR1 and CDR2 (germline): TSWWSYY, QGS. The CDR3 is made up of 21 amino acids. DNA for the CDR3: TGTGCTCTTGGGGAACTAAACCTCCCTCTGGGGGATAGGGTTACCACCGATAAACTCATCTTT. Its protein product is CALGELNLPLGDRVTTDKLIF.

There are a few counts of this clone. This rearrangement joins TRDV1 to TRDJ1; D gene ambiguous. Germline values: CDR1 TSWWSYY, CDR2 QGS. This CDR3 spans 15 amino acids. V was clipped by 2 bases and J by 0 bases, with 10 bases between them. CDR3: CALGENHPYTDKLIF. In nucleotides, the CDR3 is TGTGCTCTTGGGGAAAATCACCCGTACACCGATAAACTCATCTTT.

The chain recombines TRDV1 with TRDJ1, with D unclear. The germline V gene encodes CDR1 TSWWSYY and CDR2 QGS. The V end was cut by 1 base, the J end by 0 bases, with 9 bases between. The CDR3 length is 15 residues. DNA for the CDR3: TGTGCTCTTGGGGAACGGGTCCGTTACACCGATAAACTCATCTTT. It encodes CALGERVRYTDKLIF.

This clone was picked up a small number of times. This chain joins TRDV1 and TRDJ1; D remains unclear. Trimming cost V 1 base and J 4 bases, with 13 bases left between them. In germline, CDR1 is TSWWSYY, CDR2 QGS. CDR3 size: 15 residues. The DNA of the CDR3 is TGTGCTCTTGGGGAACGAGGCCCTAAAGGCGATAAACTCATCTTT. Translation gives CALGERGPKGDKLIF.

This clone was seen a few times. This chain joins TRDV1 and TRDJ1; D is possibly TRDD2 or TRDD3 (8 bases each). Germline V gene lookup returns CDR1 TSWWSYY and CDR2 QGS. The V end lost 1 base, the J end lost 0 bases, and 30 bases lay between the germline ends. The CDR3 extends over 22 amino acids. The CDR3 region has the DNA TGTGCTCTTGGGGAACGGTCGTCTTCCTACGGATGGGGGATCGCACACACCGATAAACTCATCTTT. Its translation is CALGERSSSYGWGIAHTDKLIF.

This clone was seen more than once but under ten times. V is TRDV1 and J is TRDJ1, with 7 positions matching TRDD2. Per the germline V gene, CDR1 is TSWWSYY and CDR2 is QGS. V lost 1 base to trimming and J lost 12 bases; unmatched junction nucleotides: 17. The CDR3 is 16 residues long. CDR3 loop: CALGEPFLLPRGPIIF. The CDR3, as DNA: TGTGCTCTTGGGGAACCCTTCCTCCTGCCTCGCGGGCCCATCATCTTT.

Concerning this clone: The sample holds other DNA sequences that translate to the same CDR3. V is TRDV2 and J is TRDJ1; 7 bases line up with TRDD3. CDR1 is GEAIGNYY, CDR2 EKD, per germline. V shed 0 bases, J shed 0 bases, and the junction held 0 bases outside the gene matches. CDR3 size: 14 residues. This CDR3 is CACDTGGYTDKLIF. CDR3 in DNA: TGTGCCTGTGACACCGGGGGATACACCGATAAACTCATCTTT.

This clone was detected only a few times. The chain has TRDV1 and TRDJ1; 12 bases fit TRDD3. Unmatched junction bases numbered 16, after V lost 1 base and J lost 7 bases. The CDR3 consists of 19 residues. The germline CDR1 and CDR2 sequences are TSWWSYY and QGS. CDR3 sequence reads: CALGEPSLLGDTYPGKLIF. DNA for the CDR3: TGTGCTCTTGGGGAACCATCCCTACTGGGGGATACTTACCCCGGTAAACTCATCTTT.

The chain couples TRDV1 to TRDJ1, with 12 bases aligning to TRDD3. The CDR3 contains 21 residues. V was clipped by 1 base and J by 4 bases; unmatched bases: 19. The germline gives CDR1 TSWWSYY, CDR2 QGS. In DNA form, the CDR3 reads TGTGCTCTTGGGGAACGCGGTTCTTCGCCCTACTGGGGGATACTTGGCGATAAACTCATCTTT. Its translation is CALGERGSSPYWGILGDKLIF.

A word on this clone: A junction end diverges from the germline sequence, so it may reflect a read error. This chain uses TRDV1 with TRDJ1, with 7 bases that match TRDD3. CDR3 length: 23 residues. Per the germline V gene, CDR1 is TSWWSYY and CDR2 is QGS. CDR3 residues: CALGELSSLLRSPRGIHTDKLTF. CDR3 nucleotide sequence: TGTGCTCTTGGGGAACTCTCCTCCCTCCTAAGGAGCCCAAGGGGGATCCACACCGATAAACTCACCTTT.

This rearrangement joins TRDV1 to TRDJ1; 7 bases match TRDD3. Germline V gene sequence: CDR1 TSWWSYY, CDR2 QGS. Unmatched junction bases numbered 6, after V lost 2 bases and J lost 0 bases. This CDR3 region has 16 residues. The CDR3 nucleotides read TGTGCTCTTGGGGAAGGGGGATTCATGTACACCGATAAACTCATCTTT. Its translation: CALGEGGFMYTDKLIF.

This clone was observed a handful of times. The V call is TRDV1, the J call TRDJ1; 7 positions match TRDD3. CDR1 and CDR2 (germline): TSWWSYY, QGS. V trimming: 2 bases; J trimming: 1 base; junction bases outside the gene matches: 13. The CDR3 extends over 18 amino acids. In nucleotides, the CDR3 is TGTGCTCTTGGGGAAGTGTATAGTAAGGGGGATGCCACCGATAAACTCATCTTT. Translation gives CALGEVYSKGDATDKLIF.

This chain connects TRDV1 to TRDJ1; maybe TRDD3 (5 bases). V was cut by 3 bases and J by 0 bases, with 23 bases left in between. This CDR3 is built from 19 residues. Germline lookup yields CDR1 TSWWSYY and CDR2 QGS. The CDR3, as DNA: TGTGCTCTTGGGGAGGCCGCTGGCGTACTGGACCCCTACACCGATAAACTCATCTTT. Translated, it gives CALGEAAGVLDPYTDKLIF.

This clone has only a few counts. The chain uses TRDV1 and TRDJ1, with TRDD3 matching over 7 bases. The CDR3 runs 17 residues. Germline lookup yields CDR1 TSWWSYY and CDR2 QGS. V shed 5 bases and J 4 bases; nucleotides not matched to a gene: 16. The CDR3 loop is CALGQLYWGHLVDKLIF. Written as DNA, the CDR3 is TGTGCTCTTGGGCAGCTCTACTGGGGCCACTTAGTCGATAAACTCATCTTT.

This clone was counted a few times. This chain joins TRDV1 and TRDJ1; TRDD3 aligns across 8 bases. CDR1 and CDR2 from the germline V gene are TSWWSYY and QGS. Trimming at V came to 2 bases and at J to 0 bases, leaving 5 bases not matched to a gene. CDR3 size: 16 residues. The CDR3 region is CALGEWGIAYTDKLIF. The CDR3 DNA is TGTGCTCTTGGGGAATGGGGGATCGCGTACACCGATAAACTCATCTTT.

This clone was counted between two and nine times. The chain joins TRDV1 to TRDJ1; D is undetermined. The CDR3 length is 13 residues. Trimming cost V 2 bases and J 10 bases, with 14 bases left between them. Germline V gives CDR1 TSWWSYY, CDR2 QGS. The DNA of the CDR3 is TGTGCTCTTGGGGAATTTTGGTTGCGAGGACTCATCTTT. It is translated as CALGEFWLRGLIF.

The chain has TRDV1 and TRDJ2; 11 positions match TRDD3. TCRdb carries no J gene annotation; the J gene was assigned here by matching the DNA with germline. CDR1 and CDR2 from the germline V gene are TSWWSYY and QGS. Losses at the gene ends were 0 bases for V and 0 bases for J; bases not matched to a gene: 12. The CDR3 contains 21 residues. The CDR3 protein is CALGELGLGDTSLALTAQLFF. The CDR3 region has the DNA TGTGCTCTTGGGGAACTAGGCCTGGGGGATACTTCCCTAGCTTTGACAGCACAACTCTTCTTT.

This clone showed up just a few times. The chain has TRDV1 and TRDJ1, with D perhaps TRDD2 (6 bases). With 3 bases removed from V and 8 bases from J, the gap between germline ends came to 19 bases. CDR3 length: 15 residues. Germline values: CDR1 TSWWSYY, CDR2 QGS. The CDR3 loop is CALGDPERLPLKLIF. The DNA for the CDR3 is TGTGCTCTTGGGGACCCTGAACGCCTTCCCTTAAAACTCATCTTT.

The chain has TRDV1 and TRDJ1, with unresolved D. The germline V gene encodes CDR1 TSWWSYY and CDR2 QGS. The CDR3 is 14 residues long. Trimming removed 1 base at V and 0 bases at J, with 6 bases between. Here the CDR3 DNA reads TGTGCTCTTGGGGAACGGGAGTACACCGATAAACTCATCTTT. Its protein product is CALGEREYTDKLIF.

V gene TRDV1 combines with J gene TRDJ1, with a weak D call TRDD3 (5 bases). TCRdb offers no J gene call, so here the DNA was matched to germline to obtain one. Between the trimmed V and J ends, which lost 2 bases and 0 bases, there was a span of 25 bases. Germline lookup yields CDR1 TSWWSYY and CDR2 QGS. This CDR3 has 20 amino acids. The CDR3 nucleotides are TGTGCTCTTGGGGAAGGGTACCTATGTAACTGGACCAATGACACCGATAAACTCATCTTT. As protein: CALGEGYLCNWTNDTDKLIF.

The sample holds a few counts of this clone. The chain combines TRDV1 with TRDJ2; 7 bases fit TRDD3. V was clipped by 0 bases and J by 4 bases; unmatched bases: 23. The germline gives CDR1 TSWWSYY, CDR2 QGS. The CDR3 consists of 22 residues. CDR3 nucleotides: TGTGCTCTTGGGGAACTGTCGGGGTCCCCTGCCGTCTGGGGGCCTCCGACAGCACAACTCTTCTTT. Translating gives CALGELSGSPAVWGPPTAQLFF.

The table lists this clone with a few counts. This sequence joins TRDV1 and TRDJ1; D is undetermined. The CDR3 totals 13 residues. Germline CDR1 TSWWSYY, CDR2 QGS. V was shortened by 4 bases and J by 4 bases, with 10 bases between the two germline ends. The CDR3 spells CALGVPLGDKLIF. CDR3 sequence (DNA): TGTGCTCTTGGGGTCCCTTTGGGCGATAAACTCATCTTT.